These 24 T cell receptor beta chains share one sample of origin, sequenced in a study of T cell repertoires in cytomegalovirus infection. TCRdb re-called the reads with MiXCR, one entry per CDR3 protein. The table lists 150,000 or so distinct CDR3 sequences, about 20% of them singletons. The source material was PBMCs. These TCRs come from a human donor in good health (CMV status not recorded). Some clones in this sample may be carry-over from other donors' samples.

This clonotype occurred a few times. CDR3 nucleotide sequence: TGTGCCAGTAGATTAAGCGGAGATACGCAGTATTTT. Protein: CASRLSGDTQYF. This chain connects TRBV19 to TRBJ2-3; TRBD2 is a possible D gene (5 bases). Looked up from germline, CDR1 is LNHDA and CDR2 is SQIVND (reference sequence). With 6 bases removed from V and 5 bases from J, the gap between germline ends came to 9 bases. The CDR3 consists of 12 residues.

The V and J genes are TRBV12-3 or TRBV12-4 and TRBJ2-7; D is possibly TRBD1 (6 bases). Trimming shortened V by 6 bases and J by 4 bases, and 13 bases separated the two germline ends. The CDR3 is made up of 13 amino acids. Here the CDR3 reads CASSPRTEYEQYF. CDR3 DNA sequence: TGTGCCAGCAGCCCAAGGACAGAGTACGAGCAGTACTTC.

This clonotype was recorded a few times. This chain joins TRBV29-1 and TRBJ1-5; 7 nucleotides agree with TRBD1. The ends lost 5 bases at V and 7 bases at J; junction bases unmatched: 11. CDR3 length equals 14 residues. CDR1 SQVTM and CDR2 ANQGSEA come from the germline V gene. For the CDR3, the DNA is TGCAGCGTTCTCGTCACAGGGGAAGGCCAGCCCCAGCATTTT. Translated, it gives CSVLVTGEGQPQHF. The entire variable domain, with the rest obtained from reference TRBV29-1 and TRBJ1-5, is as follows: SAVISQKPSRDICQRGTSLTIQCQVDSQVTMMFWYRQQPGQSLTLIATANQGSEATYESGFVIDKFPISRPNLTFSTLTVSNMSPEDSSIYLCSVLVTGEGQPQHFGDGTRLSIL.

J is TRBJ2-7 and V is TRBV3-1; D uncertain. The CDR3 covers 17 residues. V was clipped by 3 bases and J by 5 bases, with 23 bases between them. The germline V gene encodes CDR1 LGHDT and CDR2 YNNKEL (reference sequence). This CDR3 reads CASSHAHGRIQDNEQYF. As DNA, the CDR3 is TGTGCCAGCAGCCACGCTCACGGCAGGATCCAAGACAACGAGCAGTACTTC.

This clonotype appeared a few times. The junction shows a germline mismatch at one end, possibly a read error. The rearrangement joins TRBV2 to TRBJ1-3; tentative D call: TRBD1 (5 bases). Germline CDR1 and CDR2: SNHLY and FYNNEI. There are 14 residues in the CDR3. CDR3 DNA: TGTGCCAGCACTGAAGGGACCTCTGGAAACACCATATATTTT. Translated: CASTEGTSGNTIYF. Based on the CDR3 plus reference TRBV2 and TRBJ1-3, the full variable domain is EPEVTQTPSHQVTQMGQEVILRCVPISNHLYFYWYRQILGQKVEFLVSFYNNEISEKSEIFDDQFSVERPDGSNFTLKIRSTKLEDSAMYFCASTEGTSGNTIYFGEGSWLTVV.

The chain has TRBV5-8 and TRBJ1-1; a weak D match, TRBD1 (5 bases). V shed 4 bases and J shed 4 bases, with 14 bases lying between them. There are 14 residues in the CDR3. CDR1 is SGHTS, CDR2 YDEGEE, per germline. The CDR3 coding sequence is TGTGCCAGCAGCGGGTACGGACAACCCACTGAAGCTTTCTTT. Its protein product is CASSGYGQPTEAFF.

The V call is TRBV11-2, the J call TRBJ1-1; D gene unclear. Deletions cut 10 bases from V and 3 bases from J, with 15 bases between. Germline CDR1 is SGHAT and CDR2 is FQNNGV. This CDR3 spans 13 amino acids. Here the CDR3 DNA reads TGTGCCACACAATGGGGAGAGTACACTGAAGCTTTCTTT. This translates into CATQWGEYTEAFF.

V and J are TRBV7-9 and TRBJ2-1; TRBD2 aligns across 8 bases. CDR1 SEHNR and CDR2 FQNEAQ come from the germline V gene (reference sequence). Unmatched junction bases numbered 6, after V lost 1 base and J lost 10 bases. This CDR3 has 14 residues. The CDR3 protein is CASSLVRGGEEQFF. The DNA for the CDR3 is TGTGCCAGCAGCTTAGTACGGGGGGGCGAAGAGCAGTTCTTC.

The rearrangement uses TRBV12-3 or TRBV12-4 and TRBJ2-1, with D unclear. CDR3 length: 11 amino acids. V shed 8 bases and J shed 6 bases, with 8 bases lying between them. CDR3 in DNA: TGTGCCAGCGGCTCCCCCAATGAGCAGTTCTTC. As protein: CASGSPNEQFF.

In its sample, this clonotype was seen a few times. V usage is TRBV28 and J usage is TRBJ1-5; D may be TRBD1 (5 bases). The germline CDR1 and CDR2 sequences are MDHEN and SYDVKM. V was trimmed by 4 bases and J by 1 base, leaving 11 bases between them. This CDR3 has 15 amino acids. CDR3 bases: TGTGCCAGCAGTTCCCTCCGACAGAGCAATCAGCCCCAGCATTTT. Protein sequence: CASSSLRQSNQPQHF.

With regard to this clonotype: A much larger clone sits a single nucleotide away, making a read error possible. J is TRBJ2-1 and V is TRBV7-2; the match to TRBD2 covers 7 bases. TRBJ2-7 explains the end of the DNA better; the J call may be wrong. CDR1 is SGHTA, CDR2 FQGNSA, per germline. This CDR3 is 14 amino acids long. The CDR3 protein is CASSPRASGAEQYF. The DNA of the CDR3 is TGTGCCAGCAGCCCCCGGGCTAGCGGAGCCGAGCAGTACTTC.

The chain couples TRBV12-3 or TRBV12-4 to TRBJ2-1, with 8 bases fitting TRBD2. This CDR3 spans 15 amino acids. The junction had 3 bases not matched to a gene; V was cut back by 3 bases and J by 2 bases. CDR3 amino acids: CASSLKREPYNEQFF. As DNA, the CDR3 is TGTGCCAGCAGTTTGAAGCGGGAGCCCTACAATGAGCAGTTCTTC.

Many counts were recorded for this clonotype. At one end the junction does not follow the germline gene, possibly because of a read error. The rearrangement links TRBV7-8 to TRBJ1-1; possible D gene TRBD1, 6 bases. The CDR3 sequence is 12 residues long. Looked up from germline, CDR1 is SGHVS and CDR2 is FQNEAQ. The CDR3 is CASSATGIEAFF. CDR3 DNA: TGTGCCAGCAGCGCTACAGGGATTGAAGCTTTCTTC.

The table lists this clonotype with many counts. The chain has TRBV12-3 or TRBV12-4 and TRBJ2-1; D is unresolved. CDR3 length: 11 residues. Trimming pared 3 bases from V and 6 bases from J, leaving 3 bases between. CDR3 sequence reads: CASSFLNEQFF. In DNA, the CDR3 is TGTGCCAGCAGTTTTCTCAATGAGCAGTTCTTC.

The chain joins TRBV28 to TRBJ1-1; 7 positions agree with TRBD1. This CDR3 is 15 amino acids long. In germline, CDR1 is MDHEN, CDR2 SYDVKM. V shed 2 bases, J shed 1 base, and the junction held 4 bases outside the gene matches. The CDR3, as DNA: TGTGCCAGCAGTTTACAGGACAGGTGGAACACTGAAGCTTTCTTT. As protein: CASSLQDRWNTEAFF. Supplemented by reference TRBV28 and TRBJ1-1, the full variable domain reads DVKVTQSSRYLVKRTGEKVFLECVQDMDHENMFWYRQDPGLGLRLIYFSYDVKMKEKGDIPEGYSVSREKKERFSLILESASTNQTSMYLCASSLQDRWNTEAFFGQGTRLTVV.

This clonotype was seen a few times. This chain links TRBV7-6 with TRBJ1-2; 7 bases agree with TRBD1. The V and J ends lost 6 bases and 8 bases, in that order; junction bases with no gene match: 12. CDR1 and CDR2 (germline): SGHVS, FNYEAQ. The CDR3 is 14 residues long. The CDR3 sequence: CASRSTSPGQGYTF. The CDR3 coding sequence is TGTGCCAGCAGGAGTACCTCGCCGGGACAGGGCTACACCTTC.

The rearrangement links TRBV29-1 to TRBJ2-6, with TRBD1 as a possible D gene (6 bases). CDR1 is SQVTM, CDR2 ANQGSEA, per germline. The CDR3 spans 16 residues. V lost 5 bases and J 0 bases, leaving 14 bases between the germline ends. For the CDR3, the DNA is TGCAGCGTTCTTTCAGGGGTTAGCTCTGGGGCCAACGTCCTGACTTTC. It encodes CSVLSGVSSGANVLTF. Supplemented by reference TRBV29-1 and TRBJ2-6, the full variable domain reads SAVISQKPSRDICQRGTSLTIQCQVDSQVTMMFWYRQQPGQSLTLIATANQGSEATYESGFVIDKFPISRPNLTFSTLTVSNMSPEDSSIYLCSVLSGVSSGANVLTFGAGSRLTVL.

The V gene is TRBV24-1, the J gene TRBJ2-2; 7 nucleotides line up with TRBD1. The junction had 8 bases not matched to a gene; V was cut back by 0 bases and J by 2 bases. The CDR3 is made up of 18 amino acids. Germline lookup yields CDR1 KGHDR and CDR2 SFDVKD. The CDR3 loop is CATSDLKIVGGNTGELFF. The CDR3 DNA sequence: TGTGCCACCAGTGATTTGAAGATAGTAGGGGGCAACACCGGGGAGCTGTTTTTT.

This clonotype was recorded many times. The V and J genes are TRBV7-8 and TRBJ2-7; TRBD2 might be the D (7 bases). This CDR3 contains 15 residues. Germline lookup yields CDR1 SGHVS and CDR2 FQNEAQ. V lost 8 bases to trimming and J lost 2 bases, with 19 bases between them. The CDR3 loop is CASQGEGVSPYEQYF. DNA for the CDR3: TGTGCCAGCCAAGGGGAGGGGGTGTCCCCCTACGAGCAGTACTTC.

In this sample, this clonotype turned up a few times. The chain has TRBV2 and TRBJ2-2; the D is unclear. This CDR3 region has 14 residues. Trimming took off 1 base at V and 7 bases at J, with 10 bases between the two ends. Germline V CDR1 and CDR2: SNHLY, FYNNEI. The CDR3 loop is CASSEDRTYGELFF. As DNA, the CDR3 is TGTGCCAGCAGTGAAGATAGGACCTACGGGGAGCTGTTTTTT.

In this sample, this clonotype turned up once. V usage is TRBV5-1 and J usage is TRBJ2-2; weak D call: TRBD2 (6 bases). This CDR3 region has 17 residues. Germline V CDR1 and CDR2: SGHRS, YFSETQ. V was cut by 4 bases and J by 1 base, with 17 bases left in between. CDR3 sequence (DNA): TGCGCCAGCAGCCCGGTGCTCGGGACTCTGAACACCGGGGAGCTGTTTTTT. Protein: CASSPVLGTLNTGELFF.

This clonotype has ten or more counts. V gene TRBV12-3 or TRBV12-4 combines with J gene TRBJ1-2; tentative D call: TRBD1 (6 bases). Trimming removed 3 bases from V and 4 bases from J, with 9 bases in between. The CDR3 totals 13 residues. CDR3 protein: CASSFGGGYGYTF. CDR3 nucleotides: TGTGCCAGCAGTTTCGGGGGCGGCTATGGCTACACCTTC.

The chain carries TRBV6-2 or TRBV6-3 and TRBJ2-2; 14 bases align to TRBD2. Unmatched junction bases numbered 7, after V lost 2 bases and J lost 5 bases. This CDR3 contains 18 residues. CDR1 and CDR2 from the germline V gene are MNHEY and SVGEGT. The CDR3: CASSYPGLAGGKTGELFF. CDR3 DNA: TGTGCCAGCAGTTACCCCGGACTAGCGGGAGGAAAAACCGGGGAGCTGTTTTTT.

J is TRBJ1-2 and V is TRBV20-1, with D hard to call. This CDR3 contains 9 residues. CDR1 is DFQATT and CDR2 is SNEGSKA in the germline V gene (reference sequence). Trimming took off 5 bases at V and 10 bases at J, with 8 bases between the two ends. CDR3 sequence: CSAPYIYTF. The CDR3 DNA is TGCAGTGCTCCGTACATCTACACCTTC.